A single sample gave rise to the 23 T cell receptor beta chains below, sequenced in a study of tumor-infiltrating lymphocytes in primary liver carcinoma. Investigators took RNA and DNA out together from roughly 20-30 mg of unsorted bulk tissue. Production of TCR beta cDNA used approximately 480 ng total RNA together with a constant-region primer. Researchers made the TCR beta libraries by running three nested multiplex PCR rounds with slightly modified ARM-PCR. Rounds one and two of PCR, each of about 10 cycles, were primed with TRBV1-TRBV30 forward primers and a C-beta reverse primer. TCRdb passed the multiplex PCR reads through MiXCR, listing each CDR3 protein once. In the table there are tens of thousands of distinct CDR3 sequences, about three quarters of which are singletons. Sequenced input: liver tumor tissue from sampling region 2. Subset defined: tumor region T2, inferior pole. Source of these receptors: a man aged 40-49 years with primary liver carcinoma and hepatitis B virus infection.

The chain has TRBV29-1 and TRBJ2-1; D is undetermined. The CDR3 is 10 amino acids. Germline V lookup: CDR1 SQVTM, CDR2 ANQGSEA. With 7 bases removed from V and 10 bases from J, the gap between germline ends came to 11 bases. The CDR3 sequence: CSARRSEQFF. CDR3 bases: TGCAGCGCACGGCGTAGCGAGCAGTTCTTC.

Comment on this clonotype: Lacking the conserved final phenylalanine or tryptophan, this CDR3 likely reflects a read error. The V call is TRBV11-2, the J call TRBJ2-3, with D perhaps matching TRBD2 (6 bases). The CDR3 totals 17 residues. Germline V gives CDR1 SGHAT, CDR2 FQNNGV. CDR3 nucleotide sequence: TGTGACAGCAGCATAGATCCGGGGGAGACTAGCACAGATACGCAGTATCTT. This encodes CDSSIDPGETSTDTQYL.

Notes on this clonotype: The junction departs from germline at one end; a sequencing error may be responsible. The chain is built from TRBV29-1 and TRBJ1-2; a possible D gene is TRBD1 (6 bases). The CDR3 length is 13 residues. CDR1 SQVTM and CDR2 ANQGSEA come from the germline V gene. The CDR3 spells CSVRSGGDYDYTF. The CDR3 DNA reads TGCAGCGTCCGATCTGGGGGCGACTATGACTACACCTTC.

Concerning this clonotype itself: The junction shows a germline mismatch at one end, possibly a read error. J is TRBJ1-6 and V is TRBV2, with 11 bases matching TRBD1. This CDR3 region has 15 residues. CDR1 is SNHLY and CDR2 is FYNNEI in the germline V gene. CDR3 amino acids: CANLRDRGDNSALHF. The CDR3 nucleotides are TGTGCCAACCTCCGGGACAGGGGGGATAATTCAGCCCTCCACTTT.

Of note for this clonotype: No conserved phenylalanine or tryptophan is present at the end of the CDR3, so a read error is the likely explanation. No DNA is shown, since the ends of the CDR3 on it are uncertain; the CDR3 is the one TCRdb lists. The CDR3 reads CASRRGGMNAEVFL. V is TRBV6-2 or TRBV6-3 and J is TRBJ1-1; the DNA was not compared with TRBD1, the D call given in the table. The CDR3 spans 14 residues, counting both ends. CDR1 is MNHEY and CDR2 is SVGEGT in the germline V gene.

Comment on this clonotype: Germline is not matched at one junction end, which may reflect a read error. The V gene is TRBV5-1, the J gene TRBJ2-1; D unresolved. Germline lookup yields CDR1 SGHRS and CDR2 YFSETQ. This CDR3 region has 15 residues. CDR3 sequence reads: CTSSTQWSSYNEQFF. The CDR3 DNA follows: TGCACCAGCAGCACCCAGTGGTCCTCCTACAATGAGCAGTTCTTC.

To note about this clonotype: The junction and the germline gene differ at one end; a read error may be behind it. The CDR3 sequence: CVSGDDSNQPQHF. The CDR3 bases are TGTGTCAGCGGGGACGATAGCAATCAGCCCCAGCATTTC. This chain uses TRBV6-5 with TRBJ1-5; maybe TRBD1 (5 bases). The CDR3 has 13 amino acids. The germline gives CDR1 MNHEY, CDR2 SVGAGI.

This clonotype was observed at least ten times. This may come from a read error, since a much larger clone is one base off. The CDR3 does not close with the conserved phenylalanine or tryptophan, likely indicating a read error. The chain recombines TRBV12-3 or TRBV12-4 with TRBJ2-1; possibly TRBD2 for D (6 bases). The V and J ends lost 5 bases and 9 bases respectively, with 14 bases between them. The CDR3 has 13 residues. CDR3 loop: CASSPRGRGEQFL. In DNA, the CDR3 is TGTGCCAGCAGTCCCAGAGGGCGGGGTGAGCAGTTCCTC.

J is TRBJ2-7 and V is TRBV7-8; D may be TRBD2 (5 bases). From germline, CDR1 is SGHVS and CDR2 FQNEAQ. V lost 9 bases and J lost 7, with 25 bases in between. The CDR3 runs 15 residues. CDR3 loop: CASRNFGETRWEQYF. CDR3 coding DNA: TGTGCCAGTAGGAACTTCGGGGAAACCCGTTGGGAGCAGTACTTC.

This clonotype was observed a few times. A much larger clone lies one base from this, so it may be a read error. V and J are TRBV24-1 and TRBJ2-3, with 7 bases identical to TRBD2. CDR1 KGHDR and CDR2 SFDVKD come from the germline V gene. The CDR3 spans 14 residues. The CDR3 region is CVTSLTGTKGTQYF. CDR3 DNA sequence: TGTGTCACCAGCCTGACCGGGACTAAGGGTACGCAGTATTTT.

The chain recombines TRBV12-3 or TRBV12-4 with TRBJ2-7, with TRBD1 matching 11 bases. The CDR3 spans 15 residues. V shed 10 bases, J shed 7 bases, and the junction held 15 bases outside the gene matches. For the CDR3, the DNA is TGTGCCATCAGAATAGGGACAGGGGGGGCCGGGGAGCAGTACTTC. Its translation is CAIRIGTGGAGEQYF.

In regard to this clonotype: One junction end does not reproduce the germline sequence, and a read error may be involved. The rearrangement uses TRBV6-5 and TRBJ1-1, with no clear D. Germline V lookup: CDR1 MNHEY, CDR2 SVGAGI. The CDR3 length is 13 residues. The CDR3 is CASRSEEETEALF. In DNA, the CDR3 is TGTGCCAGCAGATCAGAGGAGGAGACTGAAGCTCTCTTT.

V and J are TRBV15 and TRBJ2-5; maybe TRBD1 (5 bases). CDR1 is LNHNV, CDR2 YYDKDF, per germline (reference sequence). This CDR3 is built from 15 residues. The V end lost 0 bases, the J end lost 1 base, and 9 bases lay between the germline ends. CDR3 in amino acids: CATSRDSQGQETQYF. In nucleotides, the CDR3 is TGTGCCACCAGCAGAGATAGCCAGGGCCAAGAGACCCAGTACTTC.

The chain employs TRBV6-1 and TRBJ2-4, with a weak D call TRBD2 (7 bases). Trimming removed 2 bases at V and 2 bases at J, with 19 bases between. This CDR3 contains 18 residues. Germline CDR1 and CDR2: MNHNS and SASEGT. CDR3 DNA sequence: TGTGCCAGCAGTGAAAGGATTAGACGGGGGGCGACCAAAAACATTCAGTACTTC. Translating it yields CASSERIRRGATKNIQYF.

In regard to this clonotype: Mismatch with germline at one junction end may stem from a read error. The chain has TRBV28 and TRBJ1-2; no clear D. Germline V CDR1 and CDR2: MDHEN, SYDVKM. The CDR3 is 13 amino acids. Here the CDR3 DNA reads TGCGCCAGCAGCGACGGATCTACTCGATGTTACACCTTC. Its translation: CASSDGSTRCYTF.

Remarks on this clonotype: The junction departs from the called germline gene at one end, perhaps through a read error. V is TRBV11-3 and J is TRBJ1-5, with a tentative D call TRBD1 (5 bases). CDR1 SGHNT and CDR2 YENEEA come from the germline V gene. CDR3 length: 15 residues. The CDR3 here is CASSLELGVVQPQHF. CDR3 bases: TGTGCCAGCAGTTTAGAACTGGGGGTGGTTCAGCCCCAGCATTTT.

In regard to this clonotype: The final CDR3 position lacks the conserved phenylalanine or tryptophan, pointing to a likely read error. The chain carries TRBV11-2 and TRBJ2-7, with 9 bases lining up with TRBD2. CDR3 size: 12 residues. Germline-derived CDR1 and CDR2 are SGHAT and FQNNGV. CDR3 DNA sequence: TGTGTCAGCAGCAGGACTAGCGACGAGCAGTACTTA. Its translation: CVSSRTSDEQYL.

Notes on this clonotype: The conserved phenylalanine or tryptophan normally closing the CDR3 is absent here, so this likely arose from a read error. The chain links TRBV11-3 to TRBJ2-7; 7 bases agree with TRBD2. Germline CDR1 and CDR2: SGHNT and YENEEA. This CDR3 is 14 amino acids long. CDR3 sequence reads: CGSSPGEGDYGQYL. In nucleotides, the CDR3 is TGTGGCAGCAGCCCTGGAGAAGGGGACTACGGGCAGTACTTA.

The chain couples TRBV5-6 to TRBJ1-5; maybe TRBD1 (6 bases). The germline CDR1 and CDR2 sequences are SGHDT and YYEEEE. The CDR3 is made up of 15 amino acids. In nucleotides, the CDR3 is TGTAACAGCAGCATCTTGTGCAGGGGCGATCAGCCCCAGCATTTT. It translates to CNSSILCRGDQPQHF. Drawing the rest from reference TRBV5-6 and TRBJ1-5, the complete variable domain is DAGVTQSPTHLIKTRGQQVTLRCSPKSGHDTVSWYQQALGQGPQFIFQYYEEEERQRGNFPDRFSGHQFPNYSSELNVNALLLGDSALYLCNSSILCRGDQPQHFGDGTRLSIL.

The chain links TRBV6-5 to TRBJ2-7; 8 bases map to TRBD1. This CDR3 region has 13 residues. CDR1 MNHEY and CDR2 SVGAGI come from the germline V gene. V trimming: 6 bases; J trimming: 8 bases; junction bases outside the gene matches: 9. The CDR3 DNA is TGTGCCAGCAGCGGGACAGGCAAGTACAAGCAGTACTTC. This encodes CASSGTGKYKQYF.

A remark on this clonotype: A much larger clone lies one base from this, so it may be a read error. The rearrangement uses TRBV7-8 and TRBJ1-2; 12 bases agree with TRBD1. CDR1 and CDR2 from the germline V gene are SGHVS and FQNEAQ. There are 16 residues in the CDR3. CDR3 DNA sequence: TGTGTCAGCAGCCCTGGGACAGGGGGCGCCAGCTATGGCTACACCTTC. Protein sequence: CVSSPGTGGASYGYTF.

Turning to this clonotype: Since no conserved phenylalanine or tryptophan closes the CDR3, a read error is the likely cause. This chain joins TRBV19 and TRBJ1-1, with TRBD1 matching 7 bases. The CDR3 has 13 residues. Trimming removed 6 bases from V and 3 bases from J; junction bases left unmatched: 4. Germline V gene sequence: CDR1 LNHDA, CDR2 SQIVND (reference sequence). This CDR3 reads CASRDRRDTEAFL. The CDR3 coding sequence is TGTGCCAGTAGGGACAGGCGAGACACTGAAGCTTTCCTT.

This chain connects TRBV6-5 to TRBJ2-1; 9 bases match TRBD2. The germline V gene has CDR1 MNHEY and CDR2 SVGAGI. V shed 5 bases and J 16 bases; nucleotides not matched to a gene: 15. The CDR3 length is 14 residues. DNA of the CDR3: TGTGCCAGCAGTCGACTAGCGGATTACTATGGGCACTTCTTC. Its translation: CASSRLADYYGHFF.